This record concerns one TCR beta chain sequence. This clonotype was counted at least ten times. Its antigen remains undetermined. Base qualities are not provided; no much larger clone lies one nucleotide away. The sequencer listed for this sample is Illumina MiSeq. Profiling of the peripheral T cell repertoire was carried out for human TCRbeta genes. Processing in the source paper ran as follows. Beta-binomial modelling was applied to test for differential clonotype abundance so that variability over time was accounted for. Expanded clonotypes were screened against the ImmuneCODE reference database of SARS-CoV-2-associated TCRs and were mapped to viral genome regions. Additional analyses of the repertoire looked at TRBV gene usage, CDR3 length, CDR3 amino acid overlap between time points, clonotype abundance distributions and Jaccard similarity. TCRdb reprocessed the public reads (quality trimming at Q25 with fastp, clone calling with MiXCR) and kept in-frame beta chains. Every distinct CDR3 protein forms one entry, paired with its most common genes and DNA. Here the V and J calls rest on TCRdb's processing, not on the authors' analysis. Within this sample are about 240,000 distinct CDR3 sequences, with roughly 26% of them counted one time only. Under 7.5% of the sample goes to the ten largest clones.

The sample belongs to a study of kidney transplant recipient with SARS-CoV-2 infection (dated by TCRdb to about 2021). The time point label of this sample denotes: pre-pandemic baseline sample and day 111 after first positive SARS-CoV-2 test. The germline V gene supplies CDR1 KGHSH and CDR2 LQKENI. V lost 3 bases and J lost 1 base; the stretch between them is 9 bases long. Measured from the cysteine to the phenylalanine, the CDR3 is 14 residues long. Only CDR3 DNA is held: 42 bases, read in frame from base 1. The chain joins TRBV18 to TRBJ1-1; a tentative D call is TRBD1 (6 bases match). This receptor was obtained from a male patient aged 25 to 39 who had COVID-19 and was a kidney transplant recipient. The graft donor may be the source of some T cells after a transplant. The sequences come from a blood sample, collected at baseline and on day 111 from a kidney transplant recipient. The DNA reads TGTGCCAGCTCACCCACGACAGGGAACACTGAAGCTTTCTTT. This translates into CASSPTTGNTEAFF.